This passage covers 3 T cell receptor beta chains from one sample sequenced in a study of T cells in localized non-small cell lung cancer. Here immunoSEQ multiplex PCR was the method, and the copy in TCRdb shows in-frame clones only, minus some. The data show about 60,000 clones, around 90% seen once. Sequenced here: peripheral blood, sampled before any cancer treatment. The receptors come from a woman aged 40 to 75 with stage I lung adenocarcinoma.

The V call is TRBV2, the J call TRBJ1-2, with D possibly matching TRBD1 (5 bases). This CDR3 is built from 14 residues. Germline lookup yields CDR1 SNHLY and CDR2 FYNNEI. Trimming removed 4 bases at V and 3 bases at J, with 12 bases between. The CDR3 spells CASSGAGWDYGYTF. CDR3 sequence (DNA): TGTGCCAGCAGTGGTGCAGGGTGGGACTATGGCTACACCTTC.

The chain recombines TRBV30 with TRBJ1-4; no clear D gene. V gave up 0 bases and J gave up 8 bases, with 7 bases separating them. CDR1 is GTSNPN and CDR2 is SVGIG in the germline V gene (reference sequence). The CDR3 loop spans 12 amino acids. CDR3 loop: CAWSVHREKLFF. CDR3 coding DNA: TGTGCCTGGAGTGTACATCGCGAAAAACTGTTTTTT. Full variable domain (rest looked up from reference TRBV30 and TRBJ1-4): SQTIHQWPATLVQPVGSPLSLECTVEGTSNPNLYWYRQAAGRGLQLLFYSVGIGQISSEVPQNLSASRPQDRQFILSSKKLLLSDSGFYLCAWSVHREKLFFGSGTQLSVL.

The chain uses TRBV2 and TRBJ2-4, with D possibly TRBD2 on 5 matching bases. This CDR3 is 14 amino acids long. CDR1 is SNHLY, CDR2 FYNNEI, per germline. Trimming left V 8 bases short and J 6 bases short, with 17 bases between. The CDR3 DNA sequence: TGTGCCAGCGGAGACGGGAATGAACCAAACATTCAGTACTTC. Protein: CASGDGNEPNIQYF.